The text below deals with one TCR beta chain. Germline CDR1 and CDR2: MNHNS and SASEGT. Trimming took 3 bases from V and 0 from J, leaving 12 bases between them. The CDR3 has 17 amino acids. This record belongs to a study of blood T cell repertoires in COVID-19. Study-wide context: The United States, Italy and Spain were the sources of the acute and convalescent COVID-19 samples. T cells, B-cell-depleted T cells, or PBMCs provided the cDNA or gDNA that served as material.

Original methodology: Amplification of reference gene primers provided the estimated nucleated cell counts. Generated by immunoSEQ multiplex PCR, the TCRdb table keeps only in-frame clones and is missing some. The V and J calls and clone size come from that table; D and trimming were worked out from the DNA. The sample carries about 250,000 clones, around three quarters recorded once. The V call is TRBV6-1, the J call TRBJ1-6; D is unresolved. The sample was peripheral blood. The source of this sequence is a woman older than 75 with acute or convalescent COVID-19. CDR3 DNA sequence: TGTGCCAGCAGTGAGTCGGGGTACAGCTCCTATAATTCACCCCTCCACTTT. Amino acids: CASSESGYSSYNSPLHF.